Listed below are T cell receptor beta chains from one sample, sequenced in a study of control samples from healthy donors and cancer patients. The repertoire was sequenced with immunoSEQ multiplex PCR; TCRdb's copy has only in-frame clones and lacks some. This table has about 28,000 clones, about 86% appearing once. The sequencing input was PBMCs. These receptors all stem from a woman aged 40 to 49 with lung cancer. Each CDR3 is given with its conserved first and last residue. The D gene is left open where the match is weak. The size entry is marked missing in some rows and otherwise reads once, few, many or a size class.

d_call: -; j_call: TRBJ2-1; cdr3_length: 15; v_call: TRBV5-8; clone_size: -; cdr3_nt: TGTGCCAGCAGCTTGACCCGAAACTCCTACAATGAGCAGTTCTTC; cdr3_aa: CASSLTRNSYNEQFF
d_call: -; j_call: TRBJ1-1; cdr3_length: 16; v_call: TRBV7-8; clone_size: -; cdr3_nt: TGTGCCAGCAGCTTAGCGCCGGCAGGAATGAACACTGAAGCTTTCTTT; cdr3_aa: CASSLAPAGMNTEAFF
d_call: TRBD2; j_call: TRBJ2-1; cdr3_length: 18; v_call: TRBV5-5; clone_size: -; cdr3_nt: TGTGCCAGCAGCCCCGGGGGACTAGCGGGGGTCTCCTACAATGAGCAGTTCTTC; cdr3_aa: CASSPGGLAGVSYNEQFF
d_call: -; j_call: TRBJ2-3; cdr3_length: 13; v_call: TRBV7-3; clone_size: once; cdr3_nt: TGTGCCAGCAGCTTAACGTCAGATAATACGCAGTATTTT; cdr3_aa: CASSLTSDNTQYF
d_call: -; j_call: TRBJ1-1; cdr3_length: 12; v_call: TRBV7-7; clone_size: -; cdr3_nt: TGTGCCAGCAGCCCCGGATACACTGAAGCTTTCTTT; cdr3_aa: CASSPGYTEAFF
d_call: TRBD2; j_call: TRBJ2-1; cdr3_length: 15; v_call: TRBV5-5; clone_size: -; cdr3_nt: TGTGCCAGCAGCTTCGATCTAGCGGGGGGGCCGGAGCAGTTCTTC; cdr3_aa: CASSFDLAGGPEQFF
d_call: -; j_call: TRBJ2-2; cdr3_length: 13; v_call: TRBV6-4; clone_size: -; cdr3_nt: TGTGCCAGCAGTAGCGGGAACACCGGGGAGCTGTTTTTT; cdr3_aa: CASSSGNTGELFF
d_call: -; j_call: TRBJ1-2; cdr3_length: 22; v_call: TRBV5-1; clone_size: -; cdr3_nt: TGCGCCAGCAGCCCGTCCCCCGGGTGGGCCTTCTATAACCCTCCGGCAGGTCATGGCTACACCTTC; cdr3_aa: CASSPSPGWAFYNPPAGHGYTF
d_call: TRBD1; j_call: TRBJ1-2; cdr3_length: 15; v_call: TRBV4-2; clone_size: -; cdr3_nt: TGTGCCAGCAGACCCTCAGGGGGCGCGGACTATGGCTACACCTTC; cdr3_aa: CASRPSGGADYGYTF
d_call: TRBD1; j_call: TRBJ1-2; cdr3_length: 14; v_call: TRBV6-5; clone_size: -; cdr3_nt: TGTGCCAGCAGACGACAGGGTTACATCTATGGCTACACCTTC; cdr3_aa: CASRRQGYIYGYTF
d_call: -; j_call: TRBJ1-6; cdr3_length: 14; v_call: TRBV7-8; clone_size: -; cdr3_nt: TGTGCCAGCAGACCGGGAAGTAAAAATTCACCCCTCCACTTT; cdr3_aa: CASRPGSKNSPLHF
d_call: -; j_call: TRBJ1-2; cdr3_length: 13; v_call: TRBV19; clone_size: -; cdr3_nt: TGTGCCAGTAGTATAGATACGGTCTATGGCTACACCTTC; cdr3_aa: CASSIDTVYGYTF
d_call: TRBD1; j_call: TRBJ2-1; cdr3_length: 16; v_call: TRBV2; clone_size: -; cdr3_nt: TGTGCCAGCAGACCAGGGACAGGGGGCTCCTACAATGAGCAGTTCTTC; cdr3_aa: CASRPGTGGSYNEQFF
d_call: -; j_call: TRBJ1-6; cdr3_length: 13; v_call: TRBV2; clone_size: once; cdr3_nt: TGTGCCAGCAGTGATATTTTGGGATCACCCCTCCACTTT; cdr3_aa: CASSDILGSPLHF
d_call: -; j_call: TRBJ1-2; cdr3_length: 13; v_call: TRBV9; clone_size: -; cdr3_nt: TGTGCCAGCAGCGTAGCCCCCTTCGATGGCTACACCTTC; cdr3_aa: CASSVAPFDGYTF
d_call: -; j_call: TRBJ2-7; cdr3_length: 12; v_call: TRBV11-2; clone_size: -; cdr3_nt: TGTGCCAGCAGCTTAGCCAGATACGAGCAGTACTTC; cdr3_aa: CASSLARYEQYF
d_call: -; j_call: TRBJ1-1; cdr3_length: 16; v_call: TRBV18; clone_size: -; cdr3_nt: TGTGCCAGCTCACCCCGACGGGGGACGGTGAACACTGAAGCTTTCTTT; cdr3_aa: CASSPRRGTVNTEAFF
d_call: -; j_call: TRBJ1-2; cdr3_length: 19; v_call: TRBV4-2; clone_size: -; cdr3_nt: TGTGCCAGCAGCCAAGATATATCCTCACCAGTAGACTTTAACTATGGCTACACCTTC; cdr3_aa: CASSQDISSPVDFNYGYTF
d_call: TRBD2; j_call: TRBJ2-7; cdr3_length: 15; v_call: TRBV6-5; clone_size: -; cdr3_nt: TGTGCCAGCGGCATGGACGGGGGGAGCTCCTACGAGCAGTACTTC; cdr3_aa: CASGMDGGSSYEQYF